The entry that follows covers one T cell receptor (beta chain) sequence. Its antigen is not yet known. The record has no base qualities; no much larger clone is one base away. High-throughput TCRbeta CDR3 sequencing of frozen genomic DNA was performed by immunoSEQ, with PCR amplification, mapping, bias correction and internal controls included. The paper's processing steps were these. Only productive rearrangements were retained, with each unique TCRbeta sequence defined by its CDR3 nucleotide sequence together with its V and J gene. For classification of a sequence as donor-reactive, at least 5-fold expansion in CFSE-low cells relative to unstimulated pre-transplant cells and a frequency of at least 0.01% were required. Minimum frequency thresholds were set for each subject based on the unstimulated sample with the lowest template count, ensuring at least 90% detection power. Jensen-Shannon divergence between the top 1000 TCRbeta sequences post-transplant and pre-transplant was used to measure repertoire turnover. Two-sided Fisher's exact tests were used to test for changes in the detection of donor-reactive sequences. TCRdb carries this immuneACCESS record with in-frame sequences only. Its versions omit some clonotypes, under half of them owing to an unresolved V gene in the studies checked, with the rest unexplained. That table supplies the V and J calls and clone size; D and trimming were determined from the DNA. For this sample there are 45,000 or so clones; approximately 86% appear just once. Of the sample, almost 2.5% falls within the top ten clones.

Unstimulated PBMCs, after thawing, were stained for CD3, CD4 and CD8 and then FACS-sorted into CD3+CD4+ and CD3+CD8+ populations. Randomization to immunosuppression withdrawal applied to every one of the 8 studied subjects. The Qiagen DNeasy Blood and Tissue Kit was used for isolation of genomic DNA. The sample is drawn from a study of T cell clones after liver transplantation (dated by TCRdb to between 2018 and 2021). Looking at the study overall: The samples were obtained from ITN030ST, a randomized trial that attempted immunosuppression withdrawal within 2 years after liver transplantation. Blood samples were collected pre-transplant, pre-randomization before withdrawal, and post-randomization after either full withdrawal or failed withdrawal. Donor-reactive T cell clones were identified by TCRbeta sequencing after a pre-transplant mixed lymphocyte reaction and then tracked in post-transplant blood. As an antigen-independent comparator for donor-reactive sequences, third party-reactive TCRbeta sequences were also identified from pre-transplant MLRs. The studied cohort comprised 8 liver transplant recipients, 3 classified as tolerant and 5 as non-tolerant. To count as tolerant, a recipient had to stay completely off immunosuppression for at least one year without liver enzymes climbing beyond twice the upper limit of normal. Of the eight recipients, three were HCV-positive, while the remaining recipients had been transplanted for non-autoimmune, non-viral indications. Until randomization at 12-24 months post-transplant, subjects were given standard immunosuppression, with no induction therapy. General conclusions and limits of the study: When repertoire turnover was accounted for, significantly reduced detection of donor-reactive sequences was found in 7 of 8 subjects for CD4 and in 8 of 8 subjects for CD8. In two subjects, low numbers of available donor cells limited the measurable donor-reactive repertoire. A significant post-transplant decrease in circulating donor-reactive CD4 TCRbeta sequences was observed in 5 of 8 subjects, irrespective of tolerance or HCV status. The conclusions were considered preliminary, being limited by small, heterogeneous patient numbers and non-standardized post-transplant time points. Because allograft tissue specimens were not available, migration of donor-reactive T cells into the graft, rather than deletion, may have occurred. The decline in donor-reactive sequences exceeded the decline in third party-reactive sequences, suggesting partial antigen-specific deletion that was unrelated to withdrawal success.

For this chain, trimming is 3 bases at the V end and 5 bases at the J end, and the number of junction bases without a gene match is 4. The CDR3 numbers 14 residues from cysteine through phenylalanine. Solely the CDR3 DNA is kept, with 42 bases framed from the first base. The CDR1 and CDR2 encoded by the germline V gene are SGDLS and YYNGEE. This TCR came from a human patient who received a liver transplant. Following a transplant, some T cells may be graft donor cells, not patient cells. Material: CD4+ T cells from blood, obtained 24 months after liver transplant. The sequence links TRBV9 to TRBJ2-3, with TRBD2 identical over 9 junction bases. The DNA is TGTGCCAGCAGCGGGCTAGCGGGGTTAGATACGCAGTATTTT. Translated, this is CASSGLAGLDTQYF.